This is a list of T cell receptor beta chains from one sample in a study of radiation and T cells in renal cell carcinoma. The assay was immunoSEQ multiplex PCR, and TCRdb's table has in-frame clones only and misses some. The repertoire holds around 140,000 clones, with less than 85% as singletons. This material consisted of blood, taken from a patient whose treatment included radiotherapy and nephrectomy. The receptors come from a woman aged 45 to 65 with renal cell carcinoma. Each CDR3 is given with its conserved first and last residue. The D gene is left open where the match is weak. The size entry is marked missing in some rows and otherwise reads once, few, many or a size class.

-	TRBV5-4	-	TRBJ1-6	TGTGCCACCTCGGCCGGGGGAGGCCCCCTTTCACCCCTCCACTTT	CATSAGGGPLSPLHF
-	TRBV19	-	TRBJ2-7	TGTGCCAGTAGTATTTCAGAGGTCTCCTACGAGCAGTACTTC	CASSISEVSYEQYF
-	TRBV5-1	-	TRBJ2-6	TGCGCCAGCAGCACACAGGTTAGCTCTGGGGCCAACGTCCTGACTTTC	CASSTQVSSGANVLTF
-	TRBV4-1	-	TRBJ1-2	TGCGCCAGCAGCCTAGAACGGGTGGATGGCTACACCTTC	CASSLERVDGYTF
TRBD1	TRBV19	-	TRBJ1-2	TGTGCCAGTAGTACCCAACAGGGGTACTATGGCTACACCTTC	CASSTQQGYYGYTF
-	TRBV29-1	-	TRBJ2-7	TGCAGCGTGCCCGGGACGACCTCCTACGAGCAGTACTTC	CSVPGTTSYEQYF
-	TRBV21-1	-	TRBJ1-5	TGTGCCAGCAGCCCCCGAACACTCAGGGATATTCAGCCCCAGCATTTT	CASSPRTLRDIQPQHF
TRBD1	TRBV6-5	-	TRBJ1-6	TGTGCCAGCAGAGGGGACAGACTTTATAATTCACCCCTCCACTTT	CASRGDRLYNSPLHF
TRBD2	TRBV9	-	TRBJ2-3	TGTGCCAGCAGCGCGCTTTTGAGCGGGGGGGCAGATACGCAGTATTTT	CASSALLSGGADTQYF
-	TRBV5-4	few	TRBJ1-1	TGTGCCAGCAGCCCAGGATTGAACACTGAAGCTTTCTTT	CASSPGLNTEAFF
-	TRBV19	-	TRBJ1-6	TGTGCCAGTACCAAAGGGGACGTGGATTCCAATTCACCCCTCCACTTT	CASTKGDVDSNSPLHF
TRBD2	TRBV7-2	-	TRBJ2-5	TGTGCCAGCAGCTTGGGGCCTCAACTAGCGGGGGTAGGAGAGACCCAGTACTTC	CASSLGPQLAGVGETQYF